One TCR beta chain is described in this entry. The CDR3 has 15 amino acids. The V end was cut by 1 base, the J end by 1 base, with 9 bases between. Germline CDR1 and CDR2: MDHEN and SYDVKM. The data were obtained in a study of blood T cell repertoires in COVID-19. Using immunoSEQ multiplex PCR, the repertoire was profiled, and TCRdb retains in-frame clones only, with some absent. The data show fewer than 70,000 clones, with about 90% seen just once and about 15% held by the top ten. Input material: peripheral blood. The gene calls are TRBV28 and TRBJ2-3; a weak D match, TRBD1 (5 bases). The TCR sequence derives from a middle-aged man with COVID-19, enrolled during active disease. CDR3 bases: TGTGCCAGCAGTTTATTGCAGGGCGGCACAGATACGCAGTATTTT. It translates to CASSLLQGGTDTQYF.